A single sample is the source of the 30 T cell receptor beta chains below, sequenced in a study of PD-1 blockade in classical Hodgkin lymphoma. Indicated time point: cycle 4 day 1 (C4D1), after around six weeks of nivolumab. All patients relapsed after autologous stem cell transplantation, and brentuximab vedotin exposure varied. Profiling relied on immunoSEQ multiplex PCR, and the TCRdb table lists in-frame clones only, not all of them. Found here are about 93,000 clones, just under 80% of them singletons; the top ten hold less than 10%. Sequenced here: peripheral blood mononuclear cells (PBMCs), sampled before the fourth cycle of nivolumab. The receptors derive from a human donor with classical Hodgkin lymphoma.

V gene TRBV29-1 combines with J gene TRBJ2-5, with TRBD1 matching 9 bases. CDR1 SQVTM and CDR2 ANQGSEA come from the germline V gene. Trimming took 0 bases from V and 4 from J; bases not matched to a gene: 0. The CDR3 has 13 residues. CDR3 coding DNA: TGCAGCGTTGAAGAGGACAGGGGAGAGACCCAGTACTTC. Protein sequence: CSVEEDRGETQYF. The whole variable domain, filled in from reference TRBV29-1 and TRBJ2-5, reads SAVISQKPSRDICQRGTSLTIQCQVDSQVTMMFWYRQQPGQSLTLIATANQGSEATYESGFVIDKFPISRPNLTFSTLTVSNMSPEDSSIYLCSVEEDRGETQYFGPGTRLLVL.

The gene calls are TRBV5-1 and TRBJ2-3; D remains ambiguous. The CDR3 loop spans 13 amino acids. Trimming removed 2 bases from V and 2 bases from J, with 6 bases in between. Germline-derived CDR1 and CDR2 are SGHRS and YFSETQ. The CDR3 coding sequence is TGCGCCAGCAGCTTTGACCACACAGATACGCAGTATTTT. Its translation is CASSFDHTDTQYF.

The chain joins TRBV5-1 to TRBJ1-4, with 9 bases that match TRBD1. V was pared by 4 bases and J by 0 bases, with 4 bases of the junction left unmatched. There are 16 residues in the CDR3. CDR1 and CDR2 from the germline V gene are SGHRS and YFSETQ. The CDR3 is CASSLGQGTTNEKLFF. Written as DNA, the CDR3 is TGCGCCAGCAGCCTCGGACAGGGGACAACTAATGAAAAACTGTTTTTT. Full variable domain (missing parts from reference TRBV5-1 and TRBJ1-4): KAGVTQTPRYLIKTRGQQVTLSCSPISGHRSVSWYQQTPGQGLQFLFEYFSETQRNKGNFPGRFSGRQFSNSRSEMNVSTLELGDSALYLCASSLGQGTTNEKLFFGSGTQLSVL.

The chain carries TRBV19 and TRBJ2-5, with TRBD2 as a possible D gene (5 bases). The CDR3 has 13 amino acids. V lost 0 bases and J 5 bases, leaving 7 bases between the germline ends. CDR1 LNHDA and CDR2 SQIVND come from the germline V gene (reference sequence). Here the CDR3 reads CASSIEGVETQYF. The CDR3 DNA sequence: TGTGCCAGTAGTATAGAGGGAGTGGAGACCCAGTACTTC.

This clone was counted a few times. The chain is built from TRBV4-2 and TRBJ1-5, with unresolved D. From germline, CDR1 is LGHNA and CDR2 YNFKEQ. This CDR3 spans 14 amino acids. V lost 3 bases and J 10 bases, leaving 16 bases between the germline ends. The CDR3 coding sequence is TGTGCCAGCAGCCAGCGCGAGGCGGCCGATCCCCAGCATTTT. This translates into CASSQREAADPQHF.

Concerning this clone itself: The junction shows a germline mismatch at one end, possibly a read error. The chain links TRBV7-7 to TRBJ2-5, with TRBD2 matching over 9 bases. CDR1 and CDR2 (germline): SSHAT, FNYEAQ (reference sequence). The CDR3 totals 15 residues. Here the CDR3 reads CASSGGLARTETQYF. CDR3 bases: TGTGCTAGCAGCGGAGGACTAGCGCGCACGGAGACCCAGTACTTC.

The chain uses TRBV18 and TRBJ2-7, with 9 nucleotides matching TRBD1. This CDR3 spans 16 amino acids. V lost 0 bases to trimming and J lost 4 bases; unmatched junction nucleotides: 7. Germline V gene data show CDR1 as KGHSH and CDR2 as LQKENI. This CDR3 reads CASSPPTGGVGYEQYF. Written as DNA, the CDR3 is TGTGCCAGCTCACCACCAACAGGGGGCGTAGGATACGAGCAGTACTTC.

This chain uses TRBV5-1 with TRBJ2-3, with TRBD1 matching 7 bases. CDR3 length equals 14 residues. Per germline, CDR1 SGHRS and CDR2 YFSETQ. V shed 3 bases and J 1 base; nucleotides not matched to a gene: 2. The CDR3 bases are TGCGCCAGCAGCTCCGGGACAGGCACAGATACGCAGTATTTT. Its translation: CASSSGTGTDTQYF.

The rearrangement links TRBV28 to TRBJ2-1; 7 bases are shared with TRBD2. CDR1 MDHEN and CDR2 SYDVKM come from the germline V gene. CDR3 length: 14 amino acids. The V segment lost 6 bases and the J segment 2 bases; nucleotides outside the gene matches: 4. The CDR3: CASRGRAAYNEQFF. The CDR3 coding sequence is TGTGCCAGCAGGGGGAGGGCCGCCTACAATGAGCAGTTCTTC.

In DNA form, the CDR3 reads TGTGCCATCAGCCCGACCGGTTCCTACGAGCAGTACTTC. It is translated as CAISPTGSYEQYF. The V gene is TRBV10-3, the J gene TRBJ2-7; D uncertain. Trimming removed 6 bases at V and 1 base at J, with 10 bases between. The CDR3 extends over 13 amino acids. Per the germline V gene, CDR1 is ENHRY and CDR2 is SYGVKD.

CDR3 residues: CASSASGSVGNEQFF. CDR3 DNA sequence: TGTGCCAGCAGCGCTAGCGGGAGTGTCGGGAATGAGCAGTTCTTC. J is TRBJ2-1 and V is TRBV9, with TRBD2 identical over 10 bases. This CDR3 has 15 amino acids. The germline CDR1 and CDR2 sequences are SGDLS and YYNGEE. V lost 3 bases and J lost 7; bases outside the gene matches: 7. The entire variable domain, with the rest obtained from reference TRBV9 and TRBJ2-1, is as follows: DSGVTQTPKHLITATGQRVTLRCSPRSGDLSVYWYQQSLDQGLQFLIQYYNGEERAKGNILERFSAQQFPDLHSELNLSSLELGDSALYFCASSASGSVGNEQFFGPGTRLTVL.

The CDR3 DNA sequence: TGTGCCAGCAGTTACCCGGGACTAGCGGAGGAGCAGTACTTC. This gives the protein CASSYPGLAEEQYF. This chain joins TRBV6-5 and TRBJ2-7; TRBD2 aligns across 11 bases. The V gene end was trimmed by 2 bases and the J gene end by 7 bases; junction bases not matched to a gene: 4. Germline values: CDR1 MNHEY, CDR2 SVGAGI. The CDR3 is 14 amino acids.

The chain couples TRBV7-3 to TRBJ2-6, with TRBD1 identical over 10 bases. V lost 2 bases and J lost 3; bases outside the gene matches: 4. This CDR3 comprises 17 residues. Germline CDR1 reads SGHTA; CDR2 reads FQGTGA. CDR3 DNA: TGTGCCAGCAGCTTACGACAGGGGGCACTTGGGGCCAACGTCCTGACTTTC. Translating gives CASSLRQGALGANVLTF.

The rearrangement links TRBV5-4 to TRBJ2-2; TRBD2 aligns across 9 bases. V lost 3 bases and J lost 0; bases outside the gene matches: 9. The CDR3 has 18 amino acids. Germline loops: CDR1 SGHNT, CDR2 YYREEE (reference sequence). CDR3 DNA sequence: TGTGCCAGCAGCTCTCTTTTGCTAGCGGGGACGAACACCGGGGAGCTGTTTTTT. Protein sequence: CASSSLLLAGTNTGELFF.

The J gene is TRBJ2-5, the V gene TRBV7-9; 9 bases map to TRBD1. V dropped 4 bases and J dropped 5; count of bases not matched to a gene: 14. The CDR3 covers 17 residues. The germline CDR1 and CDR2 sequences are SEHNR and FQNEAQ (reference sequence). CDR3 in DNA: TGTGCCAGCAGCTCTAGGACCGGGACAGGGATTACGGAGACCCAGTACTTC. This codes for CASSSRTGTGITETQYF.

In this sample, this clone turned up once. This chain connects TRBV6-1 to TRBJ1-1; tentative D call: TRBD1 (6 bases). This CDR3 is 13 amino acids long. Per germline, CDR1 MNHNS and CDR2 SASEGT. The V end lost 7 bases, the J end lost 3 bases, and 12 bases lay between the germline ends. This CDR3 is CASTEGGYTEAFF. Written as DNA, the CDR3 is TGTGCCAGCACCGAGGGGGGGTACACTGAAGCTTTCTTT.

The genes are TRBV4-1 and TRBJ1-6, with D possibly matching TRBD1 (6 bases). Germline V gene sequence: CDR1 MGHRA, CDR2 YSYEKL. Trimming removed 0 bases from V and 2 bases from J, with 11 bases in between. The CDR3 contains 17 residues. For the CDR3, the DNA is TGCGCCAGCAGCCAAGAGAGCAGGGGCACCTATAATTCACCCCTCCACTTT. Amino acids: CASSQESRGTYNSPLHF.

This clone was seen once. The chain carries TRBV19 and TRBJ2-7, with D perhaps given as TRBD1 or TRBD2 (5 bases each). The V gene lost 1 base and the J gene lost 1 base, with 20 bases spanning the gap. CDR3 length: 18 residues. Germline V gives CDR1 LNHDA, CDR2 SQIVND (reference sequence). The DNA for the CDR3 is TGTGCCAGTAGTATAGGGGGGAATACCGGGACCAGATCCTACGAGCAGTACTTC. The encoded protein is CASSIGGNTGTRSYEQYF.

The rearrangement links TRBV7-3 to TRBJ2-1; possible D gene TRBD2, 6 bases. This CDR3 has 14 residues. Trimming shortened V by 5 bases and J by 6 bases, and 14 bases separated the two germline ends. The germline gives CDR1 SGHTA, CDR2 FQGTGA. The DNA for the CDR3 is TGTGCCAGCAGCGCCTCCGGGACTTTCAATGAGCAGTTCTTC. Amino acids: CASSASGTFNEQFF. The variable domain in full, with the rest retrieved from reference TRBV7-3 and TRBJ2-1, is GAGVSQTPSNKVTEKGKYVELRCDPISGHTALYWYRQSLGQGPEFLIYFQGTGAADDSGLPNDRFFAVRPEGSVSTLKIQRTERGDSAVYLCASSASGTFNEQFFGPGTRLTVL.

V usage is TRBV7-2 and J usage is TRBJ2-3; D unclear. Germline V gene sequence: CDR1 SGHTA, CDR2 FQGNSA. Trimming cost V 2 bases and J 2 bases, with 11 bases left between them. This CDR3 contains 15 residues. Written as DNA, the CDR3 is TGTGCCAGCAGCTTATATGTGGGCTTCACAGATACGCAGTATTTT. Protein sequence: CASSLYVGFTDTQYF.

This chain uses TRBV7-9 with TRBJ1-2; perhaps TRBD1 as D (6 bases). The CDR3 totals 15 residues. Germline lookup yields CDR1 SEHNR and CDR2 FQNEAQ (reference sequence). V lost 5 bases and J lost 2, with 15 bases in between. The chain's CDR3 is CASSRIRGSNYGYTF. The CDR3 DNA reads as TGTGCCAGCAGCCGGATCAGGGGTTCGAACTATGGCTACACCTTC.

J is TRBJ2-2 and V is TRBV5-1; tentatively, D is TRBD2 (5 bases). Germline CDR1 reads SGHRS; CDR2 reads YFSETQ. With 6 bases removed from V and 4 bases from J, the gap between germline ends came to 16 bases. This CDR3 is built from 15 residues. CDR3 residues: CASMDVSAGTGELFF. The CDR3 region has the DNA TGCGCCAGCATGGACGTTAGCGCGGGCACCGGGGAGCTGTTTTTT.

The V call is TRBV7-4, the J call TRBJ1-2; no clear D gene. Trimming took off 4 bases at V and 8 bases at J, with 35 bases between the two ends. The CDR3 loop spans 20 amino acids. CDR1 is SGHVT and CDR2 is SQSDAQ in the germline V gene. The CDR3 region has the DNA TGTGCCAGCAGCTCAATCGGGCATGGTGCGTGGCTTTTCTGGGTGGCAGGCTACACCTTC. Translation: CASSSIGHGAWLFWVAGYTF.

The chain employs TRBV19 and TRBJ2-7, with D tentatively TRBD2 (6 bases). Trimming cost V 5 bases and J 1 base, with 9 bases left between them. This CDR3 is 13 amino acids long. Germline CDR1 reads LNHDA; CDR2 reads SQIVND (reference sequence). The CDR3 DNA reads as TGTGCCAGTAGTTGGCGGGGATCCTACGAGCAGTACTTC. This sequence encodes CASSWRGSYEQYF.

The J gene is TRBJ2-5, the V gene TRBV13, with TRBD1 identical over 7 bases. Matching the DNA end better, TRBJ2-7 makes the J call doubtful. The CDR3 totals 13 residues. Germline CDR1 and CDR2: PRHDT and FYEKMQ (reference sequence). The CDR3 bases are TGTGCCAGCAGCTTAGAGGGGGCGGGCGAGCAGTACTTC. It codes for CASSLEGAGEQYF.

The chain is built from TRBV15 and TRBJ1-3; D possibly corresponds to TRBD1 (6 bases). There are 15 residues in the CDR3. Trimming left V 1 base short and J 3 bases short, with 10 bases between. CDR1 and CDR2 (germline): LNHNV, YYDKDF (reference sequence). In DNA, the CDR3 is TGTGCCACCAGCAGAGTACAGGGTCGTGGAAACACCATATATTTT. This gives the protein CATSRVQGRGNTIYF.

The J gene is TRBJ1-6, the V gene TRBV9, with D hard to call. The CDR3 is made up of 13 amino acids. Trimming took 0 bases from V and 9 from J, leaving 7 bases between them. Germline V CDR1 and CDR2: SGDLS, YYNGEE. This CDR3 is CASSVALGSPLHF. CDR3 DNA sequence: TGTGCCAGCAGCGTAGCTCTTGGTTCACCCCTCCACTTT.

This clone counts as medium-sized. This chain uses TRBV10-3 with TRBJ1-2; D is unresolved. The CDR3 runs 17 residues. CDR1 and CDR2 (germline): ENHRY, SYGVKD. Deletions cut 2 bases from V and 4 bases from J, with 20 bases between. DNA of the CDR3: TGTGCCATCAGTGAGACAGTCGTGTTGTTTCGGGGCTATGGCTACACCTTC. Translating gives CAISETVVLFRGYGYTF.

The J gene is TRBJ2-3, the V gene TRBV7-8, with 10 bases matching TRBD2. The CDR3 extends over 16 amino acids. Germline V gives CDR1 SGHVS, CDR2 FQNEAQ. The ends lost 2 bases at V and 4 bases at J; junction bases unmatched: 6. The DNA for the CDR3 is TGTGCCAGCAGCTTATCGTCTAGCGGGAGTTCAGATACGCAGTATTTT. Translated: CASSLSSSGSSDTQYF.

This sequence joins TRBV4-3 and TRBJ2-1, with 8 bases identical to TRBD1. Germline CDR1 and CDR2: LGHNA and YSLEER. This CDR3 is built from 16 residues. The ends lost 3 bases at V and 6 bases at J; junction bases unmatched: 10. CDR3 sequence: CASSQLGQEHGNEQFF. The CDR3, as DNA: TGCGCCAGCAGCCAGTTGGGACAGGAACACGGCAATGAGCAGTTCTTC.